Listed here are 20 T cell receptor beta chains from one sample, sequenced in a study of T cell responses to AZD1222 COVID-19 vaccine. The repertoire was sequenced with immunoSEQ multiplex PCR; TCRdb's copy has only in-frame clones and lacks some. The sample holds roughly 200,000 clones, 80% to 95% seen once. The sample was peripheral blood, taken 28 days after the second AZD1222 dose. These receptors were obtained from an adult who received the AZD1222 COVID-19 vaccine.

The V and J genes are TRBV21-1 and TRBJ1-5; the D call in the table, TRBD1, was not verified against the DNA. TRBV21-1 is marked as a pseudogene. CDR3 length equals 17 residues. The CDR3 DNA is TGTGCCAGCAGCCCAGAGGGTGGCAGGGGTGGCGATCAGCCCCAGCATTTT. Translating gives CASSPEGGRGGDQPQHF.

The rearrangement joins TRBV7-3 to TRBJ2-2, with D possibly matching TRBD1 (6 bases). Trimming took off 4 bases at V and 1 base at J, with 10 bases between the two ends. CDR3 length equals 15 residues. Germline V gene lookup returns CDR1 SGHTA and CDR2 FQGTGA. CDR3 in DNA: TGTGCCAGCAGCTCTGGGACACGGAACACCGGGGAGCTGTTTTTT. Translated: CASSSGTRNTGELFF.

The V gene is TRBV5-1, the J gene TRBJ1-3; 7 bases match TRBD1. J was trimmed by 5 bases and V by 4 bases; bases with no gene match: 9. Per the germline V gene, CDR1 is SGHRS and CDR2 is YFSETQ. There are 15 residues in the CDR3. The CDR3 sequence is CASSAPTGDRNTIYF. CDR3 sequence (DNA): TGCGCCAGCAGCGCACCAACAGGGGACAGAAACACCATATATTTT.

The chain carries TRBV9 and TRBJ2-7; D unclear. V dropped 4 bases and J dropped 6 bases, with 8 bases sitting between them. CDR1 SGDLS and CDR2 YYNGEE come from the germline V gene. The CDR3 sequence is 11 residues long. In DNA form, the CDR3 reads TGTGCCAGCAGCACACGACCCGAGCAGTACTTC. Its protein is CASSTRPEQYF.

The V and J genes are TRBV28 and TRBJ2-1; tentatively, D is TRBD2 (5 bases). The CDR3 consists of 16 residues. CDR1 is MDHEN, CDR2 SYDVKM, per germline. Deletions cut 2 bases from V and 2 bases from J, with 13 bases between. The CDR3 region is CASSLHGGGAYNEQFF. As DNA, the CDR3 is TGTGCCAGCAGTTTACATGGCGGAGGAGCCTACAATGAGCAGTTCTTC. Variable domain in full (rest from reference TRBV28 and TRBJ2-1): DVKVTQSSRYLVKRTGEKVFLECVQDMDHENMFWYRQDPGLGLRLIYFSYDVKMKEKGDIPEGYSVSREKKERFSLILESASTNQTSMYLCASSLHGGGAYNEQFFGPGTRLTVL.

The rearrangement links TRBV29-1 to TRBJ2-1; 9 positions agree with TRBD2. From germline, CDR1 is SQVTM and CDR2 ANQGSEA. The CDR3 has 15 amino acids. After removal of 4 bases from V and 8 bases from J, the junction contained 12 bases not matched to a gene. CDR3 sequence: CSVAPAGGKGDEQFF. For the CDR3, the DNA is TGCAGCGTTGCGCCAGCGGGAGGAAAAGGCGATGAGCAGTTCTTC.

The chain couples TRBV5-1 to TRBJ2-7, with D tentatively TRBD1 (6 bases). There are 12 residues in the CDR3. The V gene's germline CDR1 is SGHRS and CDR2 YFSETQ. V was trimmed by 3 bases and J by 6 bases, leaving 10 bases between them. DNA of the CDR3: TGCGCCAGCAGCTCTTCAGGGGTCGAGCAGTACTTC. Translated, it gives CASSSSGVEQYF.

The chain is built from TRBV6-5 and TRBJ1-2; perhaps TRBD1 as D (6 bases). Germline lookup yields CDR1 MNHEY and CDR2 SVGAGI. The CDR3 runs 15 residues. Trimming pared 2 bases from V and 7 bases from J, leaving 17 bases between. The CDR3 DNA reads TGTGCCAGCAGTTACGCCGCGGGGGGCGAAACTGGCTACACCTTC. It translates to CASSYAAGGETGYTF.

The J gene is TRBJ1-6, the V gene TRBV7-6; D not certain. Germline V lookup: CDR1 SGHVS, CDR2 FNYEAQ. The CDR3 runs 16 residues. V was trimmed by 5 bases and J by 4 bases, leaving 15 bases between them. CDR3 DNA: TGTGCCAGCAGCGATGCCATGGAGGTTTATAATTCACCCCTCCACTTT. It is translated as CASSDAMEVYNSPLHF.

The V gene is TRBV7-3, the J gene TRBJ2-5; 11 positions agree with TRBD2. The CDR3 length is 15 residues. Germline V CDR1 and CDR2: SGHTA, FQGTGA. With 7 bases clipped from V and 4 bases from J, the junction kept 8 bases outside the gene matches. The CDR3 spells CASTVSGRAAETQYF. Written as DNA, the CDR3 is TGTGCCAGCACCGTTAGCGGGAGGGCCGCAGAGACCCAGTACTTC.

This sequence joins TRBV6-5 and TRBJ1-6, with 7 bases matching TRBD1. CDR1 MNHEY and CDR2 SVGAGI come from the germline V gene. This CDR3 comprises 14 residues. The junction had 6 bases not matched to a gene; V was cut back by 4 bases and J by 9 bases. Here the CDR3 reads CASSSDRVISPLHF. The CDR3, as DNA: TGTGCCAGCAGTTCCGACAGGGTTATTTCACCCCTCCACTTT.

The V and J genes are TRBV5-6 and TRBJ2-7; 12 bases agree with TRBD1. With V trimmed by 0 bases and J by 5 bases, 3 bases remained unmatched. Germline values: CDR1 SGHDT, CDR2 YYEEEE. CDR3 length: 15 amino acids. The CDR3 is CASSLGGTGGHEQYF. The CDR3 bases are TGTGCCAGCAGCTTGGGAGGGACAGGGGGCCACGAGCAGTACTTC. The whole variable domain, filled in from reference TRBV5-6 and TRBJ2-7, reads DAGVTQSPTHLIKTRGQQVTLRCSPKSGHDTVSWYQQALGQGPQFIFQYYEEEERQRGNFPDRFSGHQFPNYSSELNVNALLLGDSALYLCASSLGGTGGHEQYFGPGTRLTVT.

V and J are TRBV5-1 and TRBJ2-3; 7 bases align to TRBD1. The CDR3 consists of 15 residues. With 5 bases clipped from V and 2 bases from J, the junction kept 8 bases outside the gene matches. CDR1 is SGHRS and CDR2 is YFSETQ in the germline V gene. The CDR3: CASRLRDRITDTQYF. DNA of the CDR3: TGCGCCAGCAGGCTCCGGGACAGAATCACAGATACGCAGTATTTT.

The chain recombines TRBV6-2 or TRBV6-3 with TRBJ2-2; D is unclear. The germline V and J ends were trimmed by 2 bases and 6 bases, with 4 bases remaining between them. CDR3 length equals 12 residues. Germline assignment: CDR1 MNHEY and CDR2 SVGEGT. CDR3 sequence reads: CASSYRAGELFF. DNA for the CDR3: TGTGCCAGCAGTTACCGTGCCGGGGAGCTGTTTTTT.

This clone was recorded once. V gene TRBV20-1 combines with J gene TRBJ1-4; 8 bases fit TRBD1. V dropped 3 bases and J dropped 8; count of bases not matched to a gene: 5. Germline CDR1 DFQATT, CDR2 SNEGSKA (reference sequence). CDR3 length: 13 amino acids. CDR3 residues: CSASQGAGEKLFF. The CDR3 DNA is TGCAGTGCTAGTCAGGGGGCCGGGGAAAAACTGTTTTTT.

This chain links TRBV28 with TRBJ2-3; D might be TRBD1 or TRBD2, each matching 6 bases. Germline V gene lookup returns CDR1 MDHEN and CDR2 SYDVKM. With 3 bases removed from V and 1 base from J, the gap between germline ends came to 11 bases. This CDR3 is 15 amino acids long. The CDR3 here is CASSFRGVGTDTQYF. The CDR3 DNA sequence: TGTGCCAGCAGTTTTAGGGGGGTGGGCACAGATACGCAGTATTTT.

The V and J genes are TRBV7-8 and TRBJ1-2, with TRBD1 matching over 9 bases. The CDR3 spans 15 residues. Germline V CDR1 and CDR2: SGHVS, FQNEAQ. Losses at the gene ends were 4 bases for V and 8 bases for J; bases not matched to a gene: 11. Written as DNA, the CDR3 is TGTGCCAGCAGCTCGGGACAGGGAATCTCGCGGGGCTACACCTTC. The encoded protein is CASSSGQGISRGYTF. The full variable domain, rest sourced from reference TRBV7-8 and TRBJ1-2, is GAGVSQSPRYKVAKRGQDVALRCDPISGHVSLFWYQQALGQGPEFLTYFQNEAQLDKSGLPSDRFFAERPEGSVSTLKIQRTQQEDSAVYLCASSSGQGISRGYTFGSGTRLTVV.

The V call is TRBV6-2 or TRBV6-3, the J call TRBJ2-4; D unclear. The CDR3 is made up of 13 amino acids. Trimming took off 0 bases at V and 6 bases at J, with 6 bases between the two ends. The V gene's germline CDR1 is MNHEY and CDR2 SVGEGT. As DNA, the CDR3 is TGTGCCAGCAGTTACTCGGTTGGAAACATTCAGTACTTC. Encoded protein: CASSYSVGNIQYF.

The chain has TRBV6-5 and TRBJ1-3; TRBD1 is a possible D gene (6 bases). The germline V gene has CDR1 MNHEY and CDR2 SVGAGI. CDR3 length: 15 residues. V lost 7 bases and J 4 bases, leaving 17 bases between the germline ends. The CDR3: CASKPMGGDGNTIYF. The DNA for the CDR3 is TGTGCCAGCAAGCCTATGGGGGGCGACGGAAACACCATATATTTT.

The J gene is TRBJ1-6, the V gene TRBV5-8; the D is unclear. Germline CDR1 reads SGHTS; CDR2 reads YDEGEE. V was trimmed by 4 bases and J by 10 bases, leaving 21 bases between them. The CDR3 is 16 residues long. The CDR3 nucleotides are TGTGCCAGCAGCATCTCCCCCGGGCTTCTAATGTCACCCCTCCACTTT. Its protein product is CASSISPGLLMSPLHF.